This T cell receptor beta chain is drawn from a study of early T cells in non-severe SARS-CoV-2 infection. Study background: The study sequenced bulk RNA from unsorted whole blood, with chains unpaired. General observations from the study: Using VDJdb, the matching emphasized anti-spike CD8 responses while missing private and CD4 specificities.

Remarks on this clonotype: No antigen is known for it.

V gave up 5 bases and J gave up 2 bases, with 12 bases separating them. CDR3 length: 14 residues. Germline CDR1 is LNHDA and CDR2 is SQIVND (reference sequence). Individual cDNA molecules received unique molecular identifiers. TCRdb reanalysed the 5' RACE reads using MiXCR and keeps one entry per CDR3 protein. The sample lists about 56,000 distinct CDR3 sequences; roughly 12% were seen once. The chain has TRBV19 and TRBJ1-1, with D perhaps TRBD1 (5 bases). This TCR came from an adult who was a healthcare worker with PCR-confirmed SARS-CoV-2 infection or an uninfected control (not recorded which). The specimen was whole blood. The CDR3 protein is CASSVSGFNTEAFF. Written as DNA, the CDR3 is TGTGCCAGTAGTGTCTCAGGGTTTAACACTGAAGCTTTCTTT.